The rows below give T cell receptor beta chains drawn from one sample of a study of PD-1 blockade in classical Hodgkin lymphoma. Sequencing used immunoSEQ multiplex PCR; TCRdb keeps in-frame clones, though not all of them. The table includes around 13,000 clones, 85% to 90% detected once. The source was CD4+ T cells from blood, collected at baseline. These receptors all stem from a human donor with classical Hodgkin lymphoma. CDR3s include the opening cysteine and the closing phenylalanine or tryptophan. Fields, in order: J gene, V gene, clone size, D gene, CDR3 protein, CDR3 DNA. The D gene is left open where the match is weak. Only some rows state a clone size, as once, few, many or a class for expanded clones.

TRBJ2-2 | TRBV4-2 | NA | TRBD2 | CASSPRDYYGELFF | TGTGCCAGCAGCCCCCGGGACTATTATGGGGAGCTGTTTTTT
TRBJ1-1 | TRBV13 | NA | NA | CASSLGPSSQTAFF | TGTGCCAGCAGCTTAGGGCCTTCTTCACAAACCGCTTTCTTT
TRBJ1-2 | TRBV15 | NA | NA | CATSQTTSYGYTF | TGTGCCACCAGCCAGACAACCTCCTATGGCTACACCTTC
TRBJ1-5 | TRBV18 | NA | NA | CASSPQGDQPQHF | TGTGCCAGCTCACCACAGGGGGATCAGCCCCAGCATTTT
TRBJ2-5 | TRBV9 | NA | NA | CASSVAAEETQYF | TGTGCCAGCAGCGTAGCGGCAGAAGAGACCCAGTACTTC
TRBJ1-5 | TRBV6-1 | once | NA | CASLRGNGNQPQHF | TGTGCCAGCCTCCGGGGGAACGGCAATCAGCCCCAGCATTTT
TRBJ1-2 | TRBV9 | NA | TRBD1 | CASSPRDRADYGYTF | TGTGCCAGCAGCCCGCGGGACAGGGCGGACTATGGCTACACCTTC
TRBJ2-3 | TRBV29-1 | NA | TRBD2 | CSVESGGRRTDTQYF | TGCAGCGTTGAATCCGGCGGGAGACGCACAGATACGCAGTATTTT
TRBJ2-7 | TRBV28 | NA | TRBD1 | CASSLPGTGGGEQYF | TGTGCCAGCTCCCTGCCCGGGACAGGGGGGGGAGAGCAGTACTTC
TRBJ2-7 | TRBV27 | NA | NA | CASSPDRLVYEQYF | TGTGCCAGCAGTCCCGACAGGCTAGTCTACGAGCAGTACTTC
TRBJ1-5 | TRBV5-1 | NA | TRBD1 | CASSLGTGEYSNQPQHF | TGCGCCAGCAGCTTAGGGACAGGGGAGTATAGCAATCAGCCCCAGCATTTT
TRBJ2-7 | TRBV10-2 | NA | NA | CASSDPGIYEQYF | TGCGCCAGCAGTGACCCAGGAATCTACGAGCAGTACTTC
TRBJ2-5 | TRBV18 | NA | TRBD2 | CASVERGKETQYF | TGTGCCAGCGTCGAGCGGGGGAAAGAGACCCAGTACTTC
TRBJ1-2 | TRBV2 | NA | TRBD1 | CASSEGTGGDYGYTF | TGTGCCAGCAGTGAAGGAACAGGGGGAGACTATGGCTACACCTTC
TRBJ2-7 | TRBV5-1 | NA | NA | CASSPAGDSYEQYF | TGCGCCAGCAGCCCAGCAGGGGACTCCTACGAGCAGTACTTC
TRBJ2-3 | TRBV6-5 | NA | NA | CASSYSSIQYF | TGTGCCAGCAGTTACTCGAGTATTCAGTATTTT
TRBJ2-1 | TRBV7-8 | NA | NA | CASSLGARGHEQFF | TGTGCCAGCAGCTTAGGCGCCAGGGGACATGAGCAGTTCTTC
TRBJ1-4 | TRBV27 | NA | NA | CASSFGRNEKLFF | TGTGCCAGCAGCTTTGGACGGAATGAAAAACTGTTTTTT
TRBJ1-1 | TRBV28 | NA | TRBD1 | CASSRSLPGQGDF | TGTGCCAGCAGTAGATCTTTACCCGGACAGGGCGACTTT
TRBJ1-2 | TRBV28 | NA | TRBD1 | CASSSGQANYGYTF | TGTGCCAGCAGCTCAGGACAGGCTAACTATGGCTACACCTTC
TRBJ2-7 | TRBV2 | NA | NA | CASRALGGNEQYF | TGTGCCAGCAGGGCTCTCGGTGGGAACGAGCAGTACTTC
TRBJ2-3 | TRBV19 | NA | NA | CASSSVPDTQYF | TGTGCCAGTAGTTCTGTGCCAGATACGCAGTATTTT
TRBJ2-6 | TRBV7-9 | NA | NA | CASSSRVSGANVLTF | TGTGCCAGCAGCTCTCGGGTTTCTGGGGCCAACGTCCTGACTTTC
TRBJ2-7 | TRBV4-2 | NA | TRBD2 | CASSQDSAILAGGPVEQYF | TGTGCCAGCAGCCAAGATTCAGCGATACTAGCGGGAGGGCCGGTCGAGCAGTACTTC
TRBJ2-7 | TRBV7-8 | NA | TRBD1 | CASRKRQGAYEQYF | TGTGCCAGCAGGAAACGACAGGGGGCATACGAGCAGTACTTC
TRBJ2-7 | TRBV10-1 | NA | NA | CASSSSQDRAYEQYF | TGCGCCAGCAGTTCCTCCCAGGATCGGGCCTACGAGCAGTACTTC
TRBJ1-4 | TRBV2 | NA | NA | CASSDRGINEKLFF | TGTGCCAGCAGTGACAGGGGAATAAATGAAAAACTGTTTTTT
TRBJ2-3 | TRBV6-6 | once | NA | CASNGRQISSTDTQYF | TGTGCCAGCAACGGTCGACAGATATCTAGCACAGATACGCAGTATTTT
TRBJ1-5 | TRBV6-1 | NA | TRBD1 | CASSENRGAQPQHF | TGTGCCAGCAGTGAAAACAGGGGAGCACAGCCCCAGCATTTT
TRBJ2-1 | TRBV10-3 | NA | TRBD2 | CAISGGGSSYNEQFF | TGTGCCATCAGTGGGGGCGGGAGCTCCTACAATGAGCAGTTCTTC
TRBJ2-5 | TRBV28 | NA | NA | CASSLGRIRVTQYF | TGTGCCAGCAGCTTAGGCAGAATTCGGGTTACCCAGTACTTC
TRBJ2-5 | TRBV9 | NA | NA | CASSVGDLGGGMYF | TGTGCCAGCAGCGTAGGGGACCTAGGAGGAGGGATGTACTTC
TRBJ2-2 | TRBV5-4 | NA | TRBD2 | CASSLTSGNTGELFF | TGTGCCAGCAGCTTGACTAGCGGGAACACCGGGGAGCTGTTTTTT
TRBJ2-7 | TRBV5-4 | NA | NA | CASSLGGDYYEQYF | TGTGCCAGCAGCTTGGGCGGGGATTACTACGAGCAGTACTTC
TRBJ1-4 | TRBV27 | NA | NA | CASSPGRRKLFF | TGTGCCAGCAGTCCAGGGAGAAGAAAACTGTTTTTT
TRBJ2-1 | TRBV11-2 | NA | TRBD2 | CASSLGAGAYNEQFF | TGTGCCAGCAGCTTAGGGGCGGGGGCCTACAATGAGCAGTTCTTC
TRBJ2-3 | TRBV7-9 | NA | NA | CASSLQGVSTDTQYF | TGTGCCAGCAGCTTACAGGGAGTGAGCACAGATACGCAGTATTTT
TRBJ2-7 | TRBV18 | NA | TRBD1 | CASSSGQGYSYEQYF | TGTGCCAGCTCCTCTGGACAGGGCTACTCCTACGAGCAGTACTTC
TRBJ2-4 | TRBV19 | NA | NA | CASSIGLAKNIQYF | TGTGCCAGTAGTATTGGGCTAGCCAAAAACATTCAGTACTTC
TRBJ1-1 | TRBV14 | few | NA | CASSHSRVTEAFF | TGTGCCAGCAGCCACAGCAGGGTCACTGAAGCTTTCTTT
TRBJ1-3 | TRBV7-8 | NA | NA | CASSRAGATAGNTIYF | TGTGCCAGCAGCCGCGCTGGGGCGACCGCTGGAAACACCATATATTTT
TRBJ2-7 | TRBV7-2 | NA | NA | CASSAAYEQYF | TGTGCCAGCAGCGCTGCCTACGAGCAGTACTTC